This TCR beta chain was captured by sequencing in a study of blood T cell repertoires in COVID-19. As for the study in general: From the United States, Italy and Spain came samples of acute and convalescent COVID-19. Sample material is recorded as cDNA or gDNA derived from T cells, B-cell-depleted T cells, or PBMCs.

V trimming: 6 bases; J trimming: 6 bases; junction bases outside the gene matches: 3. The CDR3 sequence is 12 residues long. Germline V gives CDR1 KGHSH, CDR2 LQKENI. Source study methods: Estimation of nucleated cell counts was performed using reference gene primer amplification. The data were produced by immunoSEQ multiplex PCR, yet TCRdb's version contains in-frame clones alone and is incomplete. The V and J calls and the clone size are those of that table, but D and trimming were determined from the DNA. The data hold about 80,000 clones, with approximately 90% observed a single time. This clone was counted between two and nine times.

This TCR came from a woman of 80 years or more with acute or convalescent COVID-19. The sample was peripheral blood. V and J are TRBV18 and TRBJ2-7; the match to TRBD1 covers 9 bases. CDR3 residues: CASSPTGGEQYF. Here the CDR3 DNA reads TGTGCCAGCTCGCCGACAGGGGGCGAGCAGTACTTC.